This T cell receptor (beta chain) was captured in a study of cytomegalovirus exposure and HLA in healthy donors. Overall study findings and caveats: Sequencing likely generated an artifact that appeared as a cluster of highly shared sequence variants.

Primers: 60 Vbeta forward and 13 Jbeta reverse. Measured with immunoSEQ multiplex PCR; TCRdb has only the in-frame clones, and not every one. The table records 150,000 to 200,000 clones, around 80% of them present only once. The V and J ends lost 4 bases and 1 base respectively, with 7 bases between them. The CDR3 covers 13 residues. Germline loops: CDR1 SNHLY, CDR2 FYNNEI. A word on this clone: Its antigen is still unknown.

The clonotype originates from a young man in good health and CMV-seropositive. Sequenced input: PBMCs. V is TRBV2 and J is TRBJ1-1; no definite D call. Here the CDR3 reads CASSADTNTEAFF. The CDR3 DNA sequence: TGTGCCAGCAGTGCAGACACGAACACTGAAGCTTTCTTT. The variable domain in full, completed from reference TRBV2 and TRBJ1-1, reads EPEVTQTPSHQVTQMGQEVILRCVPISNHLYFYWYRQILGQKVEFLVSFYNNEISEKSEIFDDQFSVERPDGSNFTLKIRSTKLEDSAMYFCASSADTNTEAFFGQGTRLTVV.